These T cell receptor beta chains were read from a single sample in a study of T cells after posttransplantation cyclophosphamide. Sequencing used immunoSEQ multiplex PCR; TCRdb keeps in-frame clones, though not all of them. The sample shows about 25,000 clones, no singletons; the ten largest hold 4.4%. Sequenced sample: PBMCs. The receptors shown here come from a woman between 45 and 60 years old in good health, CMV-negative, and a related stem cell transplant donor. CDR3s include the opening cysteine and the closing phenylalanine or tryptophan. D genes are given only for firm matches. Clone size is not always given. Where it is, it says once, few, many or a class for expanded clones.

d_call j_call clone_size v_call cdr3_nt cdr3_aa
NA TRBJ2-7 few TRBV2 TGTGCCAGTCAAAGCGGATCCTACGAGCAGTACTTC CASQSGSYEQYF
NA TRBJ1-3 many TRBV7-3 TGTGCCAGCAGCCTCGACAGCGCTGGAAACACCATATATTTT CASSLDSAGNTIYF
NA TRBJ1-5 many TRBV19 TGTGCCAGTAGTATCCTCCCCGTTAGTAGCAATCAGCCCCAGCATTTT CASSILPVSSNQPQHF
NA TRBJ2-1 many TRBV27 TGTGCCAGCAGTTTAGAGCGGAGTGACTACAATGAGCAGTTCTTC CASSLERSDYNEQFF
NA TRBJ2-1 many TRBV29-1 TGCAGCGCCGAGTCTTACGATGAGCAGTTCTTC CSAESYDEQFF
TRBD1 TRBJ1-5 many TRBV4-1 TGCGCCAGCAGCCAAGACCCGACAGGGATTGATCAGCCCCAGCATTTT CASSQDPTGIDQPQHF
NA TRBJ1-2 many TRBV21-1 TGTGCCAGCAGCACCATTCCGGGACAGCGACTTTATGGCTACACCTTC CASSTIPGQRLYGYTF
NA TRBJ1-1 many TRBV30 TGTGCCTTGGACGGACTTTACACTGAAGCTTTCTTT CALDGLYTEAFF
TRBD1 TRBJ2-7 many TRBV19 TGTGCCAGTAGTCTAAGACAGGGTTCCTACGAGCAGTACTTC CASSLRQGSYEQYF
TRBD1 TRBJ1-2 many TRBV6-6 TGTGCCAGCAGACTACAGACAGGGGATGGCTACACCTTC CASRLQTGDGYTF
NA TRBJ1-1 many TRBV5-1 TGCGCCAGCAGCTTGGTGCGGGACACTGAAGCTTTCTTT CASSLVRDTEAFF
NA TRBJ2-2 many TRBV5-1 TGCGCCAGCAGCCTCGTCAACACCGGGGAGCTGTTTTTT CASSLVNTGELFF
TRBD1 TRBJ1-1 many TRBV25-1 TGTGCCAGCAGTGCTCAGGACAGGGGTGCGACTGAAGCTTTCTTT CASSAQDRGATEAFF
TRBD2 TRBJ2-1 many TRBV18 TGTGCCAGCTCACCAACTAACAGCGGGAGCTATGAGCAGTTCTTC CASSPTNSGSYEQFF
TRBD2 TRBJ2-7 many TRBV7-8 TGTGCCAGCAGCTTAGAGACTAGCGGGTTATCCTACGAGCAGTACTTC CASSLETSGLSYEQYF
TRBD2 TRBJ2-1 many TRBV7-9 TGTGCCAGCAGCTTTAAAGCGGGAGTGGGGCCGGGTGAGCAGTTCTTC CASSFKAGVGPGEQFF
NA TRBJ2-7 NA TRBV6-5 TGTGCCAGCACCTCCGAGGACGGGGGTTACGAGCAGTACTTC CASTSEDGGYEQYF